One and the same sample provided the 7 T cell receptor beta chains below, sequenced in a study of blood T cell repertoires in COVID-19. The data were produced by immunoSEQ multiplex PCR, yet TCRdb's version contains in-frame clones alone and is incomplete. The sample shows hundreds of thousands of clones, roughly 89% of them seen only once. Sequencing was done on a sample of peripheral blood. The receptors shown here come from a man aged 18 to 35 with COVID-19, enrolled during active disease.

In its sample, this clone was seen a few times. The rearrangement links TRBV9 to TRBJ1-2; D is perhaps TRBD1 (6 bases). Germline loops: CDR1 SGDLS, CDR2 YYNGEE. The V and J ends lost 4 bases and 4 bases respectively, with 11 bases between them. The CDR3 contains 13 residues. The CDR3 loop reads CASSPGRGYGYTF. In DNA, the CDR3 is TGTGCCAGCAGCCCTGGCAGGGGCTATGGCTACACCTTC.

With respect to this clone: Other DNA sequences in this specimen translate into the identical CDR3. The chain uses TRBV9 and TRBJ2-1; D may be TRBD2 (5 bases). CDR1 is SGDLS and CDR2 is YYNGEE in the germline V gene. The CDR3 runs 13 residues. The V end was cut by 1 base, the J end by 7 bases, with 9 bases between. CDR3 loop: CASSVNSGNEQFF. The CDR3 DNA sequence: TGTGCCAGCAGCGTAAACTCGGGAAATGAGCAGTTCTTC.

The chain recombines TRBV30 with TRBJ2-7, with 7 bases that match TRBD1. Germline values: CDR1 GTSNPN, CDR2 SVGIG (reference sequence). The CDR3 contains 15 residues. The V and J ends lost 0 bases and 6 bases, in that order; junction bases with no gene match: 11. In nucleotides, the CDR3 is TGTGCCTGGAGTGTCCTGAATAGGGGGCGAACCGAGCAGTACTTC. This encodes CAWSVLNRGRTEQYF. Combining the CDR3 with reference TRBV30 and TRBJ2-7 gives the whole variable domain SQTIHQWPATLVQPVGSPLSLECTVEGTSNPNLYWYRQAAGRGLQLLFYSVGIGQISSEVPQNLSASRPQDRQFILSSKKLLLSDSGFYLCAWSVLNRGRTEQYFGPGTRLTVT.

The genes are TRBV7-9 and TRBJ2-5; 8 bases are shared with TRBD1. CDR1 SEHNR and CDR2 FQNEAQ come from the germline V gene (reference sequence). Trimming at V came to 9 bases and at J to 4 bases, leaving 4 bases not matched to a gene. This CDR3 has 12 residues. The CDR3, as DNA: TGTGCCAGTCGACAGGGGACAGAGACCCAGTACTTC. This translates into CASRQGTETQYF.

V is TRBV7-2 and J is TRBJ2-5; a weak D match, TRBD2 (6 bases). The CDR3 length is 15 residues. CDR1 is SGHTA, CDR2 FQGNSA, per germline. V lost 3 bases to trimming and J lost 5 bases, with 16 bases between them. This chain's CDR3 is CASSFSGGSAETQYF. For the CDR3, the DNA is TGTGCCAGCAGCTTCTCCGGGGGTAGCGCGGAGACCCAGTACTTC.

The V call is TRBV25-1, the J call TRBJ2-5; a weak D match, TRBD2 (6 bases). Trimming shortened V by 4 bases and J by 2 bases, and 14 bases separated the two germline ends. Germline V lookup: CDR1 MGHDK, CDR2 SYGVNS. CDR3 length: 15 residues. The CDR3 sequence: CASSAPGLLQETQYF. CDR3 nucleotide sequence: TGTGCCAGCAGTGCCCCGGGACTCTTACAAGAGACCCAGTACTTC.

The chain employs TRBV4-1 and TRBJ2-1; TRBD2 agrees at 11 bases. V lost 2 bases to trimming and J lost 8 bases; unmatched junction nucleotides: 8. The CDR3 loop spans 16 amino acids. Germline values: CDR1 MGHRA, CDR2 YSYEKL. CDR3 in DNA: TGCGCCAGCAGCCAACCTCCTAGCGGGGGGACTCATGAGCAGTTCTTC. The encoded protein is CASSQPPSGGTHEQFF.